Sequencing of this TCR beta chain was carried out in a study of cytomegalovirus exposure and HLA in healthy donors. Among the donors, all were healthy bone marrow donors. The length of the CDR3 is 18 residues. The V end was cut by 5 bases, the J end by 0 bases, with 22 bases between. Looked up from germline, CDR1 is SGHAT and CDR2 is FQNNGV. For this clone: Its antigen is still unknown.

The PCR ran on 60 Vbeta and 13 Jbeta primers. Clones were sequenced by immunoSEQ multiplex PCR, and TCRdb holds only the in-frame ones, with some missing. The sample holds about 90,000 clones, roughly 66% seen once. General study results and limits: Associated with HLA alleles at 0.05 false discovery rate in a later analysis were around 15,000 TCR beta sequences. Across donors, sequencing depth was assumed by presence/absence analyses to be roughly uniform.

The sequence was obtained from a man aged 25-45 years in good health and CMV-seronegative. The chain uses TRBV11-2 and TRBJ2-5; TRBD2 might be the D (5 bases). Sequencing was carried out using PBMCs. In DNA form, the CDR3 reads TGTGCCAGCAGCGCTAGCCCGAACCCCGGCGTTCACCAAGAGACCCAGTACTTC. Protein product: CASSASPNPGVHQETQYF.